The entry below gives a single T cell receptor beta chain sequence along with its context. Its target is unknown. Produced via immunoSEQ multiplex PCR; TCRdb's table is partial and in-frame only. Altogether over 2,000,000 clones are present, roughly 93% being singletons, with the ten largest covering around 1.7%. In germline, CDR1 is MRHNA, CDR2 SNTAGT. CDR3 length: 16 amino acids. V was clipped by 10 bases and J by 2 bases, with 21 bases between them. The data were taken from a study of shared clonotypes between healthy human individuals. Study-level background: The plates for each donor numbered three CD4 naive, three CD4 memory, two CD8 naive and one CD8 memory.

Study-wide results and caveats: Against clonotypes common to all four donors, non-shared ones had lower generation probabilities.

The naive CD8 fraction comprised CD45RO-negative cells positively selected for CCR7 and excluded terminally differentiated effector memory CD45RA+ cells. What was sequenced was naive CD8+ T cells from PBMCs. The TCR sequence derives from a man between 18 and 35 years old in good health. Some clones in this sample may be carry-over from other donors' samples. The chain combines TRBV6-4 with TRBJ1-5, with D perhaps TRBD1 (6 bases). The CDR3, as DNA: TGTGCCACTCAATATTTACAGGGAAGGGGCAATCAGCCCCAGCATTTT. This gives the protein CATQYLQGRGNQPQHF.